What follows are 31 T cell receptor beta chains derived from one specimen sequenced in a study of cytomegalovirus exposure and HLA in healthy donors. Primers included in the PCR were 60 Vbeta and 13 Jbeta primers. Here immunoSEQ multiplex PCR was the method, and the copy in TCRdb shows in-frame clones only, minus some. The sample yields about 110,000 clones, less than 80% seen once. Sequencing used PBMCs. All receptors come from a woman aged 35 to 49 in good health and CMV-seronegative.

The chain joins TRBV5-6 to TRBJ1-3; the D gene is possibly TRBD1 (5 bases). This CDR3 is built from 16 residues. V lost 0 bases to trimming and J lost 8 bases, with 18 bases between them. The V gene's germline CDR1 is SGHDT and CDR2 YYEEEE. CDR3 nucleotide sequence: TGTGCCAGCAGCTTGGTAGGGGAGGGGCCGGCAGACACCATATATTTT. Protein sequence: CASSLVGEGPADTIYF. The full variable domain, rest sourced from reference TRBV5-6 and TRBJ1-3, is DAGVTQSPTHLIKTRGQQVTLRCSPKSGHDTVSWYQQALGQGPQFIFQYYEEEERQRGNFPDRFSGHQFPNYSSELNVNALLLGDSALYLCASSLVGEGPADTIYFGEGSWLTVV.

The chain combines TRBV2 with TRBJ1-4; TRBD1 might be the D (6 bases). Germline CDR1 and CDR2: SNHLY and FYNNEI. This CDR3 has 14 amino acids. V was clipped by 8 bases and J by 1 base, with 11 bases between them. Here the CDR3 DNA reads TGTGCCAGCTCCGGACAGCGAACTAATGAAAAACTGTTTTTT. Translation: CASSGQRTNEKLFF.

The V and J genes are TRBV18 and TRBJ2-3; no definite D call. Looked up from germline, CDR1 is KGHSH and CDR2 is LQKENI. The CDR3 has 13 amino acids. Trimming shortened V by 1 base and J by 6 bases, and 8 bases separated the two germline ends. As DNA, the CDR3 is TGTGCCAGCTCACCACTAGTAGCCGATACGCAGTATTTT. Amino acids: CASSPLVADTQYF.

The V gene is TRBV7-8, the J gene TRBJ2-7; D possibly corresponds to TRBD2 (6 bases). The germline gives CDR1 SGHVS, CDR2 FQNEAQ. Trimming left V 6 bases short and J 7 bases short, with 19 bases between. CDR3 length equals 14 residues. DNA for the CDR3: TGTGCCAGCAGGGAAGACAGTCGGGGGAGGGAGCAGTACTTC. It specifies CASREDSRGREQYF.

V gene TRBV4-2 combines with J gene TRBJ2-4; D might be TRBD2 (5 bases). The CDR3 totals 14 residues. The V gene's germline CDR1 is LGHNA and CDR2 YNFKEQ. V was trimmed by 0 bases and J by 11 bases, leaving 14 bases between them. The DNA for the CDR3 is TGTGCCAGCAGCCAAGATCAGGCTAGCAGATTTCAGTACTTC. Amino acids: CASSQDQASRFQYF.

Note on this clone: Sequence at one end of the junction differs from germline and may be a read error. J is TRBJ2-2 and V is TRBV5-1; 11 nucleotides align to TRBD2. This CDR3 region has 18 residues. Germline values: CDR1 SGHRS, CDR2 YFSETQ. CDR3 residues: CASSLGLAGTGGTEELFF. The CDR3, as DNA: TGCGCCAGCAGCTTGGGACTAGCGGGGACCGGGGGCACCGAGGAGCTGTTTTTT.

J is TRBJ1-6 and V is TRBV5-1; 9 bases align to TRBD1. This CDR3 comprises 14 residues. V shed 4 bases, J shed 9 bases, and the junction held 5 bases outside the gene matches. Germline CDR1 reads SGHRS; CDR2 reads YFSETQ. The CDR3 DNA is TGCGCCAGCAGCGCGGGACAGGGAGGTTCACCCCTCCACTTT. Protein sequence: CASSAGQGGSPLHF.

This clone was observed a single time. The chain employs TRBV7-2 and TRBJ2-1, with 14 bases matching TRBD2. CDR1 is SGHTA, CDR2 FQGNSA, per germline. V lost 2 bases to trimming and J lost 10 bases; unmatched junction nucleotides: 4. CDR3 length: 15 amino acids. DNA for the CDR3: TGTGCCAGCAGCTTACAGGGACTAGCGGGAGTGGAGCAGTTCTTC. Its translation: CASSLQGLAGVEQFF.

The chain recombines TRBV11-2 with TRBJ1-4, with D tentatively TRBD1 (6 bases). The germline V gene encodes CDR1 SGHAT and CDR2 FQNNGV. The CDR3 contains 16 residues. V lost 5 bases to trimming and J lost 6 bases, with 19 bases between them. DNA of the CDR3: TGTGCCAGCAGCCCGAGGGTCGGCAGGGGTGATGAAAAACTGTTTTTT. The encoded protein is CASSPRVGRGDEKLFF.

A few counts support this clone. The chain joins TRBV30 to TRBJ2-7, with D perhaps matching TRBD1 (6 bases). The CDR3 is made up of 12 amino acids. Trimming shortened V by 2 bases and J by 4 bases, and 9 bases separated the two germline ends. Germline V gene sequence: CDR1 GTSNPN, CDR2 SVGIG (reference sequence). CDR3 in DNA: TGTGCCTGGAGTACCCAGGGGTACGAGCAGTACTTC. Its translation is CAWSTQGYEQYF.

The CDR3 loop reads CASSPGMSGETQYF. In nucleotides, the CDR3 is TGTGCCAGCAGCCCCGGGATGAGCGGAGAGACCCAGTACTTC. The V and J genes are TRBV9 and TRBJ2-5; TRBD2 is a possible D gene (5 bases). CDR1 and CDR2 (germline): SGDLS, YYNGEE. V was shortened by 4 bases and J by 4 bases, with 14 bases between the two germline ends. This CDR3 is 14 amino acids long.

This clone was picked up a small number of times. CDR3 sequence (DNA): TGTGCCAGCAGCGTAGACCCGACTAGCGGCCCTTACAATGAGCAGTTCTTC. Its protein is CASSVDPTSGPYNEQFF. The chain links TRBV9 to TRBJ2-1; 9 nucleotides line up with TRBD2. The germline V gene encodes CDR1 SGDLS and CDR2 YYNGEE. J was trimmed by 4 bases and V by 0 bases; bases with no gene match: 8. The CDR3 is 17 residues long.

This chain's CDR3 is CASFDSSAGELFF. The DNA of the CDR3 is TGTGCCAGCTTCGACTCCTCCGCCGGGGAGCTGTTTTTT. V gene TRBV7-2 combines with J gene TRBJ2-2; D unclear. V gave up 8 bases and J gave up 6 bases, with 13 bases separating them. Germline V gene sequence: CDR1 SGHTA, CDR2 FQGNSA. The CDR3 runs to 13 residues.

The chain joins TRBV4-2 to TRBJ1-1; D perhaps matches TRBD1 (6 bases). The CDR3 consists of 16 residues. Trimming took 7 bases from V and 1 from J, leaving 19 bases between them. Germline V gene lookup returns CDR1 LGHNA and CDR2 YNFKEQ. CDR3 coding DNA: TGTGCCAGCACCCCGGAAGGGAACAGGGAGAACACTGAAGCTTTCTTT. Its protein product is CASTPEGNRENTEAFF.

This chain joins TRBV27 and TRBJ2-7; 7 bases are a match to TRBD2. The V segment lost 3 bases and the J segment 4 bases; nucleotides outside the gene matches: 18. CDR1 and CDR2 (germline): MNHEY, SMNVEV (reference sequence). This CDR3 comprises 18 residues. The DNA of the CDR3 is TGTGCCAGCAGTTTGACTAGCACCGCGGAGGGGCTGAGTTACGAGCAGTACTTC. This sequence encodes CASSLTSTAEGLSYEQYF.

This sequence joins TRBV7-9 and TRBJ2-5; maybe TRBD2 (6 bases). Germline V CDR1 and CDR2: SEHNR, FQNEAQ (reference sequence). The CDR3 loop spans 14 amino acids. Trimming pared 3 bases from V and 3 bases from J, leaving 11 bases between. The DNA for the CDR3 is TGTGCCAGCAGCTTTGGAGGGGCCGAAGAGACCCAGTACTTC. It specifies CASSFGGAEETQYF.

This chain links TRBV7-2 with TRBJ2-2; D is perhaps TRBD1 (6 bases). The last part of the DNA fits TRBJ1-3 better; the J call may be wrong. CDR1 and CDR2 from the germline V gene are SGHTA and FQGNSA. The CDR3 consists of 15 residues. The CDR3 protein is CASSLEGGAGNTIYF. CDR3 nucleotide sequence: TGTGCCAGCAGCTTAGAGGGGGGGGCAGGAAACACCATATATTTT.

The CDR3 protein is CASSSSGGTEAFF. As DNA, the CDR3 is TGTGCCAGCAGTTCCAGCGGGGGCACTGAAGCTTTCTTT. This rearrangement joins TRBV28 to TRBJ1-1; D is possibly TRBD1 (5 bases). This CDR3 region has 13 residues. V shed 4 bases and J shed 4 bases, with 10 bases lying between them. Germline V CDR1 and CDR2: MDHEN, SYDVKM.

CDR3 sequence (DNA): TGTGCCATCAGTGAGGGGGCAGGGCAGTACTTC. Its translation: CAISEGAGQYF. The chain employs TRBV10-3 and TRBJ2-7, with D possibly TRBD1 on 5 matching bases. Germline V CDR1 and CDR2: ENHRY, SYGVKD. The germline V and J ends were trimmed by 2 bases and 9 bases, with 8 bases remaining between them. The CDR3 contains 11 residues.

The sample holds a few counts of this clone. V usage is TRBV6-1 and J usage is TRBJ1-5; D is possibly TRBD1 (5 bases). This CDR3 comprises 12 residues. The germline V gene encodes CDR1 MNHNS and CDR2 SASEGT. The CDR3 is CAGGGSNQPQHF. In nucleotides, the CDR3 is TGTGCGGGGGGAGGTTCCAATCAGCCCCAGCATTTT.

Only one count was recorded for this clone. CDR3 coding DNA: TGCGCCAGCAGCTTGGAAGCGGGGGGTGAGGGTGAGCAGTTCTTC. Amino acid sequence: CASSLEAGGEGEQFF. This chain connects TRBV5-1 to TRBJ2-1, with 9 positions matching TRBD2. V trimming: 0 bases; J trimming: 9 bases; junction bases outside the gene matches: 7. The CDR3 contains 15 residues. CDR1 SGHRS and CDR2 YFSETQ come from the germline V gene. The whole variable domain, filled in from reference TRBV5-1 and TRBJ2-1, reads KAGVTQTPRYLIKTRGQQVTLSCSPISGHRSVSWYQQTPGQGLQFLFEYFSETQRNKGNFPGRFSGRQFSNSRSEMNVSTLELGDSALYLCASSLEAGGEGEQFFGPGTRLTVL.

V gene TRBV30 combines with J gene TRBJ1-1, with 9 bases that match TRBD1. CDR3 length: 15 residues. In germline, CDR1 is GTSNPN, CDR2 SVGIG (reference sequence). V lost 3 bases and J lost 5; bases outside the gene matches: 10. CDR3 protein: CAWRAPGQGSTEAFF. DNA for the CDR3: TGTGCCTGGAGGGCACCGGGACAGGGCTCGACTGAAGCTTTCTTT.

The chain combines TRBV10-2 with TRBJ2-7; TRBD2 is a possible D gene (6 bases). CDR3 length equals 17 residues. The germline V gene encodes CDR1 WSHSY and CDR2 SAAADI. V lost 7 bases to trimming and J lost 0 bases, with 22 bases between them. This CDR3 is CASMGELAGRTSYEQYF. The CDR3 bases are TGCGCCAGCATGGGCGAACTGGCGGGAAGGACCTCCTACGAGCAGTACTTC.

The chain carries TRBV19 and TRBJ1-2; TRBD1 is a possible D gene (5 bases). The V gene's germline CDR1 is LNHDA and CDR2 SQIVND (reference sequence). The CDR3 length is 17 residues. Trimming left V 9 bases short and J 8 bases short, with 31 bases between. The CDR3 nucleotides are TGTGCCAGCCGCTCAAGCTTCAGTGGCGGACATTCGTCCGGCTACACCTTC. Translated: CASRSSFSGGHSSGYTF.

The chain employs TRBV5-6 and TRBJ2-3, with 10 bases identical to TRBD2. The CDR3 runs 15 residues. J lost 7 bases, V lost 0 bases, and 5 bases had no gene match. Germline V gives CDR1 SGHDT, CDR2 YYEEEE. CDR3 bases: TGTGCCAGCAGCTTGGAGCTAGCGGGGGAGAATACGCAGTATTTT. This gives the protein CASSLELAGENTQYF.

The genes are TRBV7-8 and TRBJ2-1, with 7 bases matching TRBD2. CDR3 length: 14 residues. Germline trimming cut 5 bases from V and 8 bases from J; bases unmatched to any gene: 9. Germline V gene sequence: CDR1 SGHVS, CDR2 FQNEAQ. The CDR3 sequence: CASSTWTSGDEQFF. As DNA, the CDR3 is TGTGCCAGCAGCACTTGGACTAGTGGGGATGAGCAGTTCTTC.

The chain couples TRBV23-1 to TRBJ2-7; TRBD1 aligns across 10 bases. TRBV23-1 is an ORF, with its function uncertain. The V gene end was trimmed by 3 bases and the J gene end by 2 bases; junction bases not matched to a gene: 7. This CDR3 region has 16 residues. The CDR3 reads CASSHGPGTGAYEQYF. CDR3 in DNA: TGCGCCAGCAGTCATGGCCCCGGGACAGGGGCCTACGAGCAGTACTTC.

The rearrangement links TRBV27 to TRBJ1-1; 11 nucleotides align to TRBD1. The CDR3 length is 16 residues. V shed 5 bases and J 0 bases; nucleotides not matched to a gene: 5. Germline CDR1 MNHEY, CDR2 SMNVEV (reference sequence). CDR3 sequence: CASSLRTGGVNTEAFF. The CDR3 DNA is TGTGCCAGCAGTCTCAGGACAGGGGGCGTGAACACTGAAGCTTTCTTT.

The CDR3 reads CAISEPPGQGFVEPQHF. In DNA form, the CDR3 reads TGTGCCATCAGTGAGCCCCCGGGACAGGGCTTCGTCGAGCCCCAGCATTTT. The genes are TRBV10-3 and TRBJ1-5; 9 bases agree with TRBD1. Trimming cost V 2 bases and J 8 bases; bases outside gene matches: 13. Per germline, CDR1 ENHRY and CDR2 SYGVKD. There are 17 residues in the CDR3.

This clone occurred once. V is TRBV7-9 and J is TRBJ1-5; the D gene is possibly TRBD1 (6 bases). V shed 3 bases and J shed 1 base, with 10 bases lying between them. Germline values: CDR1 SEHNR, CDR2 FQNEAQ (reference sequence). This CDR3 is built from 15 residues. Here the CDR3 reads CASSFRGGSNQPQHF. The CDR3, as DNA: TGTGCCAGCAGCTTCAGGGGCGGGAGCAATCAGCCCCAGCATTTT. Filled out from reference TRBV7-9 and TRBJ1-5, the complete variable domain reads DTGVSQNPRHKITKRGQNVTFRCDPISEHNRLYWYRQTLGQGPEFLTYFQNEAQLEKSRLLSDRFSAERPKGSFSTLEIQRTEQGDSAMYLCASSFRGGSNQPQHFGDGTRLSIL.

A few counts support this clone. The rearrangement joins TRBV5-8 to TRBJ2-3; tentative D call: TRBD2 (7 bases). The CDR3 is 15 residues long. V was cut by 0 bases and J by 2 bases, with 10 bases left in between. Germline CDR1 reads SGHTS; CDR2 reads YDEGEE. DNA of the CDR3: TGTGCCAGCAGCTTGGCGGGGGGCACCACAGATACGCAGTATTTT. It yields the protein CASSLAGGTTDTQYF.